The rows below give T cell receptor beta chains drawn from one sample of a study. TCRdb independently ran MiXCR on the RT-PCR reads; one entry per CDR3 protein. There are about 680,000 distinct CDR3 sequences in the sample; 12% to 15% occur only once, and 3.6% lies in the top ten. Sequencing used memory CD4+ T cells from blood. The receptors derive from a female donor in good health, serving as a healthy control. Each CDR3 is given with its conserved first and last residue. A D gene is named only where the DNA matches it firmly. Clone size, where shown, is once, few, many, or a class for clones that have expanded.

d_gene	abundance	v_gene	j_gene	CDR3aa	CDR3nt
TRBD1	-	TRBV12-3/TRBV12-4	TRBJ2-7	CASSLQGRLEQYF	TGTGCCAGCAGCCTACAGGGGCGGCTCGAGCAGTACTTC
TRBD1	many	TRBV27	TRBJ1-5	CASSPIRQGWNQPQHF	TGTGCCAGCAGTCCAATAAGACAGGGGTGGAATCAGCCCCAGCATTTT
TRBD1	-	TRBV6-6	TRBJ1-1	CASSYGQGAGVTEAFF	TGTGCCAGCAGTTATGGGCAGGGGGCTGGGGTCACTGAAGCTTTCTTT
-	few	TRBV5-1	TRBJ2-7	CASSLAQETYEQYF	TGCGCCAGCAGCTTGGCTCAGGAAACCTACGAGCAGTACTTC
-	-	TRBV7-2	TRBJ2-5	CASSSQIPRAGVQETQYF	TGTGCCAGCAGCTCACAGATTCCCCGAGCTGGGGTCCAAGAGACCCAGTACTTC
TRBD1	few	TRBV7-9	TRBJ2-5	CASSPRTGRLGQETQYF	TGTGCCAGCAGCCCTAGGACAGGGAGATTGGGACAAGAGACCCAGTACTTC
-	-	TRBV6-2/TRBV6-3	TRBJ1-1	CASRDTRRAFF	TGTGCCAGCAGAGACACCCGGAGGGCTTTCTTT
-	many	TRBV20-1	TRBJ2-7	CSAVGGVEQYF	TGCAGTGCTGTTGGGGGAGTCGAGCAGTACTTC
TRBD2	few	TRBV7-2	TRBJ2-7	CASSPLAGAEALEQYF	TGTGCCAGCAGCCCCCTAGCGGGAGCGGAAGCGCTCGAGCAGTACTTC
-	-	TRBV6-5	TRBJ1-1	CASTGWGRGTEAFF	TGTGCCAGCACAGGATGGGGAAGGGGCACTGAAGCTTTCTTT
TRBD2	-	TRBV6-1	TRBJ2-3	CATRLQGGGTDTQYF	TGTGCCACCCGGCTCCAGGGAGGGGGCACAGATACGCAGTATTTT
-	few	TRBV12-3/TRBV12-4	TRBJ2-2	CASGLMLAGELFF	TGTGCCAGCGGACTTATGTTGGCCGGGGAGCTGTTTTTT
TRBD1	few	TRBV12-3/TRBV12-4	TRBJ2-5	CASSWTGVTKETQYF	TGTGCCAGCAGTTGGACAGGGGTGACCAAAGAGACCCAGTACTTC
TRBD2	few	TRBV20-1	TRBJ2-7	CSARDALAGELTYEQYF	TGCAGTGCTAGAGATGCTCTAGCGGGAGAGTTAACCTACGAGCAGTACTTC
TRBD2	-	TRBV27	TRBJ2-1	CASSLSRTSNEQFF	TGTGCCAGCAGTTTATCCCGGACTAGCAATGAGCAGTTCTTC
-	many	TRBV4-3	TRBJ2-1	CASSQRGARQGGPNEQFF	TGCGCCAGCAGCCAACGAGGGGCTCGGCAGGGGGGGCCTAATGAGCAGTTCTTC
-	few	TRBV20-1	TRBJ1-1	CSAQTQGAEAFF	TGCAGTGCCCAAACCCAAGGGGCTGAAGCTTTCTTT
-	few	TRBV12-3/TRBV12-4	TRBJ1-1	CASLGRGGKKTEAFF	TGTGCCAGTTTGGGACGGGGTGGAAAAAAGACTGAAGCTTTCTTT
TRBD1	-	TRBV9	TRBJ1-1	CASSPQDRVEAFF	TGTGCCAGCAGCCCCCAGGACAGGGTAGAAGCTTTCTTT
-	-	TRBV20-1	TRBJ1-6	CSASQGANSPLHF	TGCAGTGCTAGTCAGGGTGCGAATTCACCCCTCCACTTT
-	few	TRBV20-1	TRBJ2-3	CSARPNYSRFTDTQYF	TGCAGTGCTAGACCTAATTATAGCCGATTCACAGATACGCAGTATTTT
TRBD2	many	TRBV7-2	TRBJ2-7	CASSLDGGGLYEQYF	TGTGCCAGCAGCTTAGATGGCGGGGGGCTCTACGAGCAGTACTTC
TRBD2	many	TRBV20-1	TRBJ2-7	CSAPVRGGRAYEQYF	TGCAGTGCGCCAGTCCGCGGGGGAAGGGCCTACGAGCAGTACTTC
TRBD2	many	TRBV20-1	TRBJ2-3	CSALRREGDTQYF	TGCAGTGCTCTTCGAAGGGAGGGAGATACGCAGTATTTT
TRBD2	few	TRBV7-2	TRBJ2-1	CASSARLAGEGEQFF	TGTGCCAGCAGCGCCCGACTAGCGGGAGAGGGTGAGCAGTTCTTC
-	-	TRBV3-1	TRBJ2-2	CASRPPGRAAGELFF	TGTGCCAGCAGGCCCCCCGGGCGGGCCGCCGGGGAGCTGTTTTTT
-	-	TRBV12-3/TRBV12-4	TRBJ1-2	CASSFLLTAREGYTF	TGTGCCAGCAGTTTCCTCTTGACAGCGAGAGAGGGCTACACCTTC
-	many	TRBV3-1	TRBJ1-1	CASIGGAGDTEAFF	TGTGCCAGCATAGGGGGGGCCGGGGACACTGAAGCTTTCTTT
TRBD1	few	TRBV12-3/TRBV12-4	TRBJ2-7	CASSPRQGAHEQYF	TGTGCCAGCAGTCCTCGACAGGGGGCGCATGAGCAGTACTTC
-	-	TRBV6-5	TRBJ2-5	CASSYQIMETQYF	TGTGCCAGCAGTTACCAAATCATGGAGACCCAGTACTTC
-	many	TRBV12-3/TRBV12-4	TRBJ2-2	CASTLRVPWGGELFF	TGTGCCAGCACCCTGCGGGTTCCCTGGGGCGGGGAGCTGTTTTTT
-	-	TRBV5-1	TRBJ1-1	CASSLRSGHTEAFF	TGCGCCAGCAGCTTAAGATCAGGCCACACTGAAGCTTTCTTT
-	-	TRBV7-6	TRBJ1-1	CASSLGLQGTEAFF	TGTGCCAGCAGCTTAGGATTACAGGGCACTGAAGCTTTCTTT
-	few	TRBV28	TRBJ2-1	CASSFGTGPDYNEQFF	TGTGCCAGCAGTTTCGGGACGGGACCCGACTACAATGAGCAGTTCTTC
-	many	TRBV5-5	TRBJ1-5	CASSSRASGISNQPQHF	TGTGCCAGCAGCTCCCGCGCGTCGGGGATTAGCAATCAGCCCCAGCATTTT
-	-	TRBV14	TRBJ2-7	CARRTGPMIGEQYF	TGTGCCAGACGAACCGGGCCGATGATCGGCGAGCAGTACTTC